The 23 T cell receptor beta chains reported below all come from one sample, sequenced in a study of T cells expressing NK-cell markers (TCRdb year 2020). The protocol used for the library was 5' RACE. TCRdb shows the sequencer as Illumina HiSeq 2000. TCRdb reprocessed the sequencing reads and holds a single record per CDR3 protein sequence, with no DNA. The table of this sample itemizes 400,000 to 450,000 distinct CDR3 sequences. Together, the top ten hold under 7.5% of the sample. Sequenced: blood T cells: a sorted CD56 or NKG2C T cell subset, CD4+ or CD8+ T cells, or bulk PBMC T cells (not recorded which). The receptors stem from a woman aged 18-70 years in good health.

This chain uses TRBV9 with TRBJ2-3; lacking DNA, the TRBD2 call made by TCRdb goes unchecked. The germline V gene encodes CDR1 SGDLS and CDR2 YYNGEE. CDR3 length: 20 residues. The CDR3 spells CASSVAHRVAGSSSTDTQYF.

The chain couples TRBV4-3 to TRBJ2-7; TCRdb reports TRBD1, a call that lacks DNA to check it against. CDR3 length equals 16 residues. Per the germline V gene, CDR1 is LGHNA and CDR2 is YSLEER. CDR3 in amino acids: CASSPQAGQGGNEQYF.

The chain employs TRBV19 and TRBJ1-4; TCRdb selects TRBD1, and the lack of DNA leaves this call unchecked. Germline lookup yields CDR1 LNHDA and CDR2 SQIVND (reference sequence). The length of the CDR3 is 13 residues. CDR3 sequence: CAYHRGRDEKLFF.

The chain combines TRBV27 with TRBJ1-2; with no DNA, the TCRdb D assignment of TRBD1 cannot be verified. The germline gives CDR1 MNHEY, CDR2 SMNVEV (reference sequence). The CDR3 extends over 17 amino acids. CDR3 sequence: CASSSFRDRGRGYGYTF.

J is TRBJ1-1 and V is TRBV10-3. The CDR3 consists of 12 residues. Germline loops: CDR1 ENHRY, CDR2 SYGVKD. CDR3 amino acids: CAISEFTGPGFF.

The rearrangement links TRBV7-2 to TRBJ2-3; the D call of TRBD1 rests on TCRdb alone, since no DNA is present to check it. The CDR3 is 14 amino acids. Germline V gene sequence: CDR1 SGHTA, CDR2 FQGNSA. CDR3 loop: CASSLVKGTDTQYF.

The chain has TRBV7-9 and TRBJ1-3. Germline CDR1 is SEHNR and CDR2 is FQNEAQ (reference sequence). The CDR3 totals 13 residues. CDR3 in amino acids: CASSLGAGNTIYF.

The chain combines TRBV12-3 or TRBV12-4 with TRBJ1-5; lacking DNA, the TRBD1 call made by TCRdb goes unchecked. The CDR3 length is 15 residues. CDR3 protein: CASSLQTGVGQPQHF.

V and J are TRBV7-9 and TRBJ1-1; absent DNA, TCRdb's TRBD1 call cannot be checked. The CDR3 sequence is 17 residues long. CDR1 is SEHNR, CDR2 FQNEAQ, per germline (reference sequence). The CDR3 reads CASSSGTGWGVNTEAFF. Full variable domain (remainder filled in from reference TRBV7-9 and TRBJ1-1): DTGVSQNPRHKITKRGQNVTFRCDPISEHNRLYWYRQTLGQGPEFLTYFQNEAQLEKSRLLSDRFSAERPKGSFSTLEIQRTEQGDSAMYLCASSSGTGWGVNTEAFFGQGTRLTVV.

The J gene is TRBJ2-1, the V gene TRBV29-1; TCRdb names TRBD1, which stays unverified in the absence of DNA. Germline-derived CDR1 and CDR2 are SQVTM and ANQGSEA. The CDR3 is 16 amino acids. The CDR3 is CSVASGQGFSYNEQFF.

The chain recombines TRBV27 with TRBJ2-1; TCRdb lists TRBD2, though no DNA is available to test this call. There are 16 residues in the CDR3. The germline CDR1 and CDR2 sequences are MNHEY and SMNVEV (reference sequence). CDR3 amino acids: CASSFLVSGGASEQFF.

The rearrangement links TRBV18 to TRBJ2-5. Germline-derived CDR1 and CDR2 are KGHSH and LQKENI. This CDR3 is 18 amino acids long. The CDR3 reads CASSPSATRAGTEETQYF.

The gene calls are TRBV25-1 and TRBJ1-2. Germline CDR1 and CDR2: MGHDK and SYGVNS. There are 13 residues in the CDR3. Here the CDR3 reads CASSERANYGYTF.

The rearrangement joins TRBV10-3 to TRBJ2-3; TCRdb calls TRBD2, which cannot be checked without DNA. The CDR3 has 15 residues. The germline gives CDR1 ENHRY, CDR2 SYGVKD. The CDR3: CAIGSGGAGTDTQYF.

This CDR3 is CASSQAPSGRASEQYF. V gene TRBV4-2 combines with J gene TRBJ2-7; as DNA is missing, the TRBD2 call by TCRdb cannot be tested. This CDR3 spans 16 amino acids. In germline, CDR1 is LGHNA, CDR2 YNFKEQ.

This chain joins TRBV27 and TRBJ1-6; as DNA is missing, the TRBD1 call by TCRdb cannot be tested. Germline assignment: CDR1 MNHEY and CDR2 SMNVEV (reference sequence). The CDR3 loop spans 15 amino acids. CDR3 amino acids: CASMAGQGNNSPLHF.

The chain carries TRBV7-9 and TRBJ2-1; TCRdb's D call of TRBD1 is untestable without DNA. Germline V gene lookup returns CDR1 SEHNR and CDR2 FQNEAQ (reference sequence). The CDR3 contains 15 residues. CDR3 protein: CASSFRELEYNEQFF.

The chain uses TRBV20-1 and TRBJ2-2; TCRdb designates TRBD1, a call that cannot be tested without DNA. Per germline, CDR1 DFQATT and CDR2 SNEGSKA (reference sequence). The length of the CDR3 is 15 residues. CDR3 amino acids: CSAPGPNRPTGELFF.

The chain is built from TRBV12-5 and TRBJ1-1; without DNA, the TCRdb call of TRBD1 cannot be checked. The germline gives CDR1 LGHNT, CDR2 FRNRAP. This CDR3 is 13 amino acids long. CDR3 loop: CASAMDSNTEAFF.

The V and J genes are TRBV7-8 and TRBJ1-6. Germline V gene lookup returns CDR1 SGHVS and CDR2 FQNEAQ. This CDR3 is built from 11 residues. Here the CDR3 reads CASSLVGPLHF.

CDR3 sequence reads: CASSYDLGEQYF. J is TRBJ2-7 and V is TRBV6-2 or TRBV6-3. The CDR3 consists of 12 residues. The germline CDR1 and CDR2 sequences are MNHEY and SVGEGT.

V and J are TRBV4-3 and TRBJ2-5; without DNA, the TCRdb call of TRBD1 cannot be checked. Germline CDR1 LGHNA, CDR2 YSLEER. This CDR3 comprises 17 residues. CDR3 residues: CASSQDGPGAVGETQYF.

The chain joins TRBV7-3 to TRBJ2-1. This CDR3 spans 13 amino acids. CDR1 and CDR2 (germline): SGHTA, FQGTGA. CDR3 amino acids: CASSLITDNEQFF.